The 19 T cell receptor beta chains given below trace back to one sample, sequenced in a study of T cell changes during pregnancy in multiple sclerosis. Assay: immunoSEQ multiplex PCR; the TCRdb copy retains only in-frame clones and omits some. The sample includes 45,000 to 50,000 clones, about 91% of them seen just once. The sample was CD4+ T cells from peripheral blood mononuclear cells, taken in the second trimester of pregnancy. These receptors all come from a female donor in good health, enrolled as a control in a pregnancy study.

The chain uses TRBV2 and TRBJ1-1, with D perhaps TRBD1 (5 bases). The CDR3 length is 12 residues. Germline assignment: CDR1 SNHLY and CDR2 FYNNEI. Deletions cut 8 bases from V and 5 bases from J, with 12 bases between. The CDR3 spells CASFRVGTEAFF. CDR3 bases: TGTGCCAGCTTCAGGGTTGGGACTGAAGCTTTCTTT.

The CDR3 bases are TGTGCAGTGAGGACAGGGACGGGGAACACCATATATTTT. Translated: CAVRTGTGNTIYF. This rearrangement joins TRBV10-3 to TRBJ1-3; TRBD1 matches at 8 bases. The CDR3 sequence is 13 residues long. Germline-derived CDR1 and CDR2 are ENHRY and SYGVKD.

This rearrangement joins TRBV10-2 to TRBJ1-1; no clear D. Trimming removed 5 bases at V and 3 bases at J, with 10 bases between. Germline loops: CDR1 WSHSY, CDR2 SAAADI. The CDR3 is 13 amino acids. CDR3 in amino acids: CASSSGGYTEAFF. The CDR3 DNA is TGCGCCAGCAGTTCAGGAGGGTACACTGAAGCTTTCTTT.

The CDR3 DNA reads as TGTGCCAGCAGCTTGGGGGGCCGCAATCAGCCCCAGCATTTT. It specifies CASSLGGRNQPQHF. This chain uses TRBV5-6 with TRBJ1-5, with D tentatively TRBD1 (5 bases). CDR1 and CDR2 from the germline V gene are SGHDT and YYEEEE. The CDR3 spans 14 residues. V shed 0 bases and J shed 2 bases, with 6 bases lying between them.

This sequence joins TRBV6-5 and TRBJ1-2; D unclear. Germline values: CDR1 MNHEY, CDR2 SVGAGI. V lost 5 bases and J lost 4, with 11 bases in between. The CDR3 has 13 amino acids. The DNA of the CDR3 is TGTGCCAGCAGTCGTCTACAGAGCTATGGCTACACCTTC. Its translation is CASSRLQSYGYTF.

This chain links TRBV7-9 with TRBJ2-1, with D possibly TRBD2 on 5 matching bases. The germline V gene encodes CDR1 SEHNR and CDR2 FQNEAQ (reference sequence). The ends were cut back, 4 bases at V and 1 base at J, with 11 bases in the middle. The CDR3 covers 15 residues. CDR3 amino acids: CASSSAPGSYNEQFF. For the CDR3, the DNA is TGTGCCAGCAGCTCGGCTCCGGGATCCTACAATGAGCAGTTCTTC.

This clone was recorded only once. The V call is TRBV7-3, the J call TRBJ2-2; TRBD2 aligns across 8 bases. Germline V CDR1 and CDR2: SGHTA, FQGTGA. Losses at the gene ends were 4 bases for V and 4 bases for J; bases not matched to a gene: 5. The CDR3 runs to 15 residues. The CDR3 sequence is CASSSGTSSTGELFF. CDR3 nucleotides: TGTGCCAGCAGCTCCGGGACTAGTAGCACCGGGGAGCTGTTTTTT.

The chain links TRBV5-4 to TRBJ1-1; 9 bases are a match to TRBD1. The germline V gene has CDR1 SGHNT and CDR2 YYREEE (reference sequence). The CDR3 runs 13 residues. With 3 bases clipped from V and 5 bases from J, the junction kept 2 bases outside the gene matches. CDR3 in DNA: TGTGCCAGCAGCTCCGGACAGGGGACTGAAGCTTTCTTT. It yields the protein CASSSGQGTEAFF.

The genes are TRBV2 and TRBJ2-5; no firm D call. CDR1 is SNHLY and CDR2 is FYNNEI in the germline V gene. This CDR3 is 14 amino acids long. Trimming took off 2 bases at V and 4 bases at J, with 11 bases between the two ends. The CDR3 DNA reads as TGTGCCAGCAGTGAATTCACGATGCGAGAGACCCAGTACTTC. It yields the protein CASSEFTMRETQYF.

The V and J genes are TRBV4-3 and TRBJ2-4; TRBD1 agrees at 7 bases. The CDR3 contains 17 residues. CDR1 and CDR2 from the germline V gene are LGHNA and YSLEER. Unmatched junction bases numbered 13, after V lost 0 bases and J lost 8 bases. In DNA, the CDR3 is TGCGCCAGCAGCCAAGATCGGGTCAGGGGGATGTCGGACATTCAGTACTTC. The encoded protein is CASSQDRVRGMSDIQYF.

The V and J genes are TRBV7-2 and TRBJ2-7, with D maybe TRBD1 (6 bases). Looked up from germline, CDR1 is SGHTA and CDR2 is FQGNSA. V dropped 2 bases and J dropped 2 bases, with 13 bases sitting between them. The CDR3 is 15 residues long. The CDR3 reads CASSLTVWGPYEQYF. The CDR3 DNA sequence: TGTGCCAGCAGCTTAACTGTCTGGGGGCCCTACGAGCAGTACTTC.

The chain combines TRBV4-3 with TRBJ2-2, with D possibly TRBD2 on 7 matching bases. The ends were cut back, 0 bases at V and 4 bases at J, with 18 bases in the middle. The germline V gene has CDR1 LGHNA and CDR2 YSLEER. The CDR3 length is 18 residues. The chain's CDR3 is CASSQEVGGLMGTGELFF. CDR3 bases: TGCGCCAGCAGCCAAGAGGTGGGGGGGCTGATGGGCACCGGGGAGCTGTTTTTT.

The chain has TRBV11-1 and TRBJ1-3, with D possibly TRBD1 on 6 matching bases. Deletions cut 1 base from V and 0 bases from J, with 7 bases between. This CDR3 region has 15 residues. Germline V gene data show CDR1 as SGHAT and CDR2 as FQDESV (reference sequence). The CDR3 region is CASSLGQDSGNTIYF. The CDR3 region has the DNA TGTGCCAGCAGCTTAGGACAGGACTCTGGAAACACCATATATTTT.

In DNA form, the CDR3 reads TGCGCCAGCAGTCGGGCCGGGGGGCAGGAAGAGACCCAGTACTTC. Protein: CASSRAGGQEETQYF. The chain links TRBV5-1 to TRBJ2-5; the D gene is possibly TRBD2 (7 bases). Trimming stripped 5 bases from V and 3 bases from J, with 17 bases between. This CDR3 comprises 15 residues. The V gene's germline CDR1 is SGHRS and CDR2 YFSETQ.

The chain links TRBV7-2 to TRBJ2-5, with 15 bases matching TRBD2. This CDR3 has 17 residues. The germline CDR1 and CDR2 sequences are SGHTA and FQGNSA. V dropped 7 bases and J dropped 5; count of bases not matched to a gene: 11. In DNA form, the CDR3 reads TGTGCCAGCAACCTAGGGACTAGCGGGGGGAAGGGTGAGACCCAGTACTTC. Translating it yields CASNLGTSGGKGETQYF.

This chain connects TRBV6-5 to TRBJ1-2; 7 bases align to TRBD1. This CDR3 region has 13 residues. After removal of 5 bases from V and 3 bases from J, the junction contained 3 bases not matched to a gene. Germline V gene lookup returns CDR1 MNHEY and CDR2 SVGAGI. The CDR3 region has the DNA TGTGCCAGCAGTCCCGACAGGGACTATGGCTACACCTTC. As protein: CASSPDRDYGYTF.

This chain connects TRBV9 to TRBJ1-5; no definite D call. The germline V gene encodes CDR1 SGDLS and CDR2 YYNGEE. Trimming left V 2 bases short and J 2 bases short, with 14 bases between. This CDR3 region has 16 residues. CDR3 sequence (DNA): TGTGCCAGCAGCGTCGGGGTTACGGATGGCAATCAGCCCCAGCATTTT. Translated, it gives CASSVGVTDGNQPQHF.

V usage is TRBV11-2 and J usage is TRBJ1-1, with D tentatively TRBD1 (5 bases). Per the germline V gene, CDR1 is SGHAT and CDR2 is FQNNGV. Trimming stripped 1 base from V and 7 bases from J, with 7 bases between. The CDR3 spans 12 residues. The CDR3 is CASSLAGGEAFF. The DNA for the CDR3 is TGTGCCAGCAGCTTAGCCGGGGGTGAAGCTTTCTTT.

The CDR3 nucleotides read TGTGCCAGCACAGGACAGGGGGACTATGGCTACACCTTC. It is translated as CASTGQGDYGYTF. V and J are TRBV6-1 and TRBJ1-2; TRBD1 aligns across 10 bases. Germline values: CDR1 MNHNS, CDR2 SASEGT. CDR3 length: 13 amino acids. V lost 7 bases, J lost 3 bases, and 2 bases stayed unmatched.